The present TCR beta chain was sequenced within a study of neoadjuvant nivolumab and ipilimumab in lung cancer. Study details: Patients got nivolumab 3 mg/kg on days 1, 15 and 29; combination added ipilimumab 1 mg/kg day 1. General study findings and limits: Only a single major-pathologic-response sample was available for clonality analysis. Only two of four nivolumab-treated tumors gained richness and clonality by surgery. TCR richness and clonality were higher in tumors than adjacent uninvolved lung.

The data were produced by immunoSEQ multiplex PCR, yet TCRdb's version contains in-frame clones alone and is incomplete. The sample yields 25,000 to 30,000 clones, about 78% seen once. A remark on this clone: Its specificity is not known.

V lost 1 base, J lost 0 bases, and 9 bases lay in between. This CDR3 spans 15 amino acids. From germline, CDR1 is LGHNA and CDR2 YSLEER. The V and J genes are TRBV4-3 and TRBJ1-1; no reliable D call. This TCR was sampled from an adult with non-small cell lung cancer. The sample consisted of tumor tissue, taken after neoadjuvant nivolumab, alone or with ipilimumab, at or shortly before surgery. The CDR3 loop is CASSQVSGMNTEAFF. In nucleotides, the CDR3 is TGCGCCAGCAGCCAAGTTTCAGGTATGAACACTGAAGCTTTCTTT.